A single sample is the source of the 24 T cell receptor beta chains below, sequenced in a study of regulatory T cells in long-lasting Graves disease. In building TCR beta libraries, iRepertoire HTBI primers were used together with Arm-PCR of CDR3 regions. Each CDR3 protein is one row after TCRdb ran MiXCR on the multiplex PCR reads. Of 650,000 to 850,000 distinct CDR3 sequences listed, 25% to 35% are singletons. Specified time point: persistent/refractory GD, antithyroid drugs over 5 years with positive TRAb. RNA from PBMCs was the source of the TCR library. The sequenced sample was peripheral blood mononuclear cells (PBMCs), obtained when the disease was refractory, from a patient treated with antithyroid drugs. These receptors came from a female donor with Graves disease.

This clonotype has a count of ten or more. The gene calls are TRBV2 and TRBJ1-1; 8 bases match TRBD1. The ends lost 3 bases at V and 0 bases at J; junction bases unmatched: 0. Per the germline V gene, CDR1 is SNHLY and CDR2 is FYNNEI. This CDR3 is 14 amino acids long. The CDR3 sequence: CASSEDRVNTEAFF. CDR3 sequence (DNA): TGTGCCAGCAGTGAGGACAGGGTGAACACTGAAGCTTTCTTT.

The chain links TRBV6-1 to TRBJ1-2, with D tentatively TRBD1 (6 bases). Germline loops: CDR1 MNHNS, CDR2 SASEGT. The CDR3 length is 18 residues. V was shortened by 0 bases and J by 0 bases, with 17 bases between the two germline ends. The CDR3 nucleotides read TGTGCCAGCAGTGAAGCAGAAGGGACAACTTTCACTAACTATGGCTACACCTTC. Its translation: CASSEAEGTTFTNYGYTF.

This clonotype appeared many times. The chain employs TRBV10-3 and TRBJ2-2, with 7 bases aligning to TRBD2. V dropped 4 bases and J dropped 6; count of bases not matched to a gene: 5. The length of the CDR3 is 14 residues. Per the germline V gene, CDR1 is ENHRY and CDR2 is SYGVKD. As DNA, the CDR3 is TGTGCCATCAGTGGGGGGACTAATTCCGGGGAGCTGTTTTTT. It codes for CAISGGTNSGELFF.

This clonotype turned up a few times. This rearrangement joins TRBV3-1 to TRBJ2-7; no firm D call. The CDR3 extends over 13 amino acids. Germline CDR1 is LGHDT and CDR2 is YNNKEL (reference sequence). V lost 0 bases and J lost 3, with 6 bases in between. The CDR3: CASSQDRRYEQYF. As DNA, the CDR3 is TGTGCCAGCAGCCAAGACCGCCGCTACGAGCAGTACTTC.

This clonotype has a count of ten or more. The V gene is TRBV28, the J gene TRBJ2-7, with D tentatively TRBD1 or TRBD2 (5 bases each). Germline V lookup: CDR1 MDHEN, CDR2 SYDVKM. Trimming took 3 bases from V and 5 from J, leaving 14 bases between them. This CDR3 has 14 amino acids. The CDR3 sequence: CASSLTLRGNEQYF. CDR3 nucleotides: TGTGCCAGCAGTTTGACCCTGAGGGGTAACGAGCAGTACTTC. Supplemented by reference TRBV28 and TRBJ2-7, the full variable domain reads DVKVTQSSRYLVKRTGEKVFLECVQDMDHENMFWYRQDPGLGLRLIYFSYDVKMKEKGDIPEGYSVSREKKERFSLILESASTNQTSMYLCASSLTLRGNEQYFGPGTRLTVT.

This chain links TRBV11-2 with TRBJ2-7; 7 nucleotides match TRBD1. The length of the CDR3 is 12 residues. V lost 6 bases, J lost 6 bases, and 5 bases stayed unmatched. Germline CDR1 and CDR2: SGHAT and FQNNGV. The CDR3 nucleotides are TGTGCCAGCAGAACGACAGGGCGCGAGCAGTACTTC. Translation gives CASRTTGREQYF.

A few counts support this clonotype. The chain couples TRBV30 to TRBJ1-3, with D unclear. Germline V gene data show CDR1 as GTSNPN and CDR2 as SVGIG (reference sequence). Trimming stripped 1 base from V and 0 bases from J, with 7 bases between. The CDR3 loop spans 14 amino acids. The CDR3 loop is CAWSAGRSGNTIYF. CDR3 coding DNA: TGTGCCTGGAGTGCGGGCCGCTCTGGAAACACCATATATTTT.

This chain uses TRBV6-1 with TRBJ2-3; 11 bases match TRBD2. CDR1 is MNHNS and CDR2 is SASEGT in the germline V gene. The length of the CDR3 is 16 residues. Germline trimming cut 4 bases from V and 3 bases from J; bases unmatched to any gene: 6. The CDR3 region is CASSGPTSGSTDTQYF. DNA of the CDR3: TGTGCCAGCAGTGGCCCAACTAGCGGGAGTACAGATACGCAGTATTTT.

J is TRBJ2-3 and V is TRBV10-1; D uncertain. V dropped 2 bases and J dropped 2 bases, with 8 bases sitting between them. Per germline, CDR1 WNHNN and CDR2 SYGVQD (reference sequence). This CDR3 comprises 14 residues. As DNA, the CDR3 is TGCGCCAGCAGTGAGGGGTTCCACACAGATACGCAGTATTTT. Its translation: CASSEGFHTDTQYF.

The rearrangement links TRBV6-1 to TRBJ2-2; 12 bases agree with TRBD2. This CDR3 has 16 amino acids. CDR1 is MNHNS and CDR2 is SASEGT in the germline V gene. V trimming: 9 bases; J trimming: 4 bases; junction bases outside the gene matches: 9. The CDR3 spells CASTATSGSVTGELFF. The CDR3 bases are TGTGCCAGTACGGCGACTAGCGGGAGCGTCACCGGGGAGCTGTTTTTT.

Concerning this clonotype: A read error may produce the germline difference seen at one junction end. The chain is built from TRBV5-8 and TRBJ1-2; D is perhaps TRBD1 (6 bases). This CDR3 is built from 15 residues. From germline, CDR1 is SGHTS and CDR2 YDEGEE. The CDR3 coding sequence is TGTGCCAGCATCAATGGGGGGCTTGATAACTATGGCCACACCTTC. Amino acids: CASINGGLDNYGHTF.

The chain has TRBV10-3 and TRBJ2-7; D remains ambiguous. V dropped 5 bases and J dropped 1 base, with 9 bases sitting between them. The CDR3 extends over 13 amino acids. The germline V gene encodes CDR1 ENHRY and CDR2 SYGVKD. The CDR3 DNA sequence: TGTGCCATCAGTTTGACCAAGTCCTACGAGCAGTACTTC. This sequence encodes CAISLTKSYEQYF.

This clonotype came up a few times. This chain uses TRBV5-1 with TRBJ2-4; 7 bases agree with TRBD1. Trimming cost V 0 bases and J 9 bases; bases outside gene matches: 3. Looked up from germline, CDR1 is SGHRS and CDR2 is YFSETQ. The CDR3 sequence is 13 residues long. This chain's CDR3 is CASSLGTGSIQYF. CDR3 nucleotides: TGCGCCAGCAGCTTGGGGACAGGCAGCATTCAGTACTTC.

This clonotype was seen a few times. The chain uses TRBV29-1 and TRBJ2-7, with TRBD1 identical over 10 bases. This CDR3 spans 12 amino acids. Trimming took 7 bases from V and 3 from J; bases not matched to a gene: 3. From germline, CDR1 is SQVTM and CDR2 ANQGSEA. The CDR3 protein is CSGGQGVYEQYF. CDR3 coding DNA: TGCAGCGGCGGACAGGGGGTCTACGAGCAGTACTTC.

The V gene is TRBV30, the J gene TRBJ1-6; D is undetermined. The germline V gene has CDR1 GTSNPN and CDR2 SVGIG (reference sequence). V dropped 5 bases and J dropped 9 bases, with 14 bases sitting between them. There are 13 residues in the CDR3. The CDR3 sequence: CAWRSSEGSPLHF. CDR3 sequence (DNA): TGTGCCTGGCGAAGTAGTGAGGGTTCACCCCTCCACTTT.

The V call is TRBV7-6, the J call TRBJ1-2, with a weak D call TRBD1 (6 bases). In germline, CDR1 is SGHVS, CDR2 FNYEAQ. This CDR3 is built from 13 residues. V dropped 5 bases and J dropped 8 bases, with 15 bases sitting between them. The CDR3 spells CASSPLGAGGYTF. The CDR3, as DNA: TGTGCCAGCAGCCCACTGGGGGCTGGGGGCTACACCTTC.

This clonotype was seen a few times. The V gene is TRBV5-1, the J gene TRBJ1-1; 10 bases are shared with TRBD1. Germline V lookup: CDR1 SGHRS, CDR2 YFSETQ. V lost 4 bases and J lost 1; bases outside the gene matches: 4. This CDR3 comprises 15 residues. The CDR3: CASSTTGGPNTEAFF. In DNA form, the CDR3 reads TGCGCCAGCAGCACGACAGGGGGCCCGAACACTGAAGCTTTCTTT.

V and J are TRBV29-1 and TRBJ1-1; D unresolved. CDR1 and CDR2 from the germline V gene are SQVTM and ANQGSEA. Trimming cost V 7 bases and J 0 bases, with 12 bases left between them. This CDR3 is built from 13 residues. CDR3 nucleotide sequence: TGCAGCGCTTTGGACCCCATGAACACTGAAGCTTTCTTT. Encoded protein: CSALDPMNTEAFF.

This sequence joins TRBV7-2 and TRBJ1-4; D is unresolved. Germline lookup yields CDR1 SGHTA and CDR2 FQGNSA. CDR3 length: 16 amino acids. V was shortened by 0 bases and J by 2 bases, with 10 bases between the two germline ends. The CDR3 nucleotides are TGTGCCAGCAGCTTAGCGGCGGGAAGCACTAATGAAAAACTGTTTTTT. Amino acid sequence: CASSLAAGSTNEKLFF.

This chain connects TRBV27 to TRBJ1-1; 7 bases agree with TRBD1. CDR1 is MNHEY, CDR2 SMNVEV, per germline (reference sequence). V lost 8 bases, J lost 1 base, and 7 bases stayed unmatched. The CDR3 is 14 residues long. CDR3 region: CASGPQGKNTEAFF. DNA for the CDR3: TGTGCCAGCGGACCACAGGGGAAGAACACTGAAGCTTTCTTT.

This clonotype has ten or more counts. The rearrangement joins TRBV12-3 or TRBV12-4 to TRBJ1-2; D uncertain. The ends were cut back, 7 bases at V and 4 bases at J, with 16 bases in the middle. The CDR3 totals 14 residues. CDR3 region: CASIPRLTSYGYTF. The CDR3 DNA follows: TGTGCCAGCATCCCGCGGCTCACCTCCTATGGCTACACCTTC.

In this sample, this clonotype turned up a few times. The chain links TRBV20-1 to TRBJ1-6, with TRBD1 matching over 9 bases. This CDR3 is built from 16 residues. Germline V lookup: CDR1 DFQATT, CDR2 SNEGSKA (reference sequence). Unmatched junction bases numbered 13, after V lost 3 bases and J lost 10 bases. CDR3 amino acids: CSASSTGTGFGSPLHF. In DNA form, the CDR3 reads TGCAGTGCTAGCTCAACCGGGACAGGGTTTGGGTCACCCCTCCACTTT.

The count of this clonotype is one. This chain connects TRBV6-1 to TRBJ1-3; TRBD1 might be the D (6 bases). Germline CDR1 MNHNS, CDR2 SASEGT. Trimming took 6 bases from V and 0 from J, leaving 15 bases between them. The CDR3 is made up of 16 amino acids. CDR3: CASSLRDTYSGNTIYF. For the CDR3, the DNA is TGTGCCAGCAGCCTCCGGGACACGTACTCTGGAAACACCATATATTTT.

This chain links TRBV6-2 or TRBV6-3 with TRBJ1-3; D is uncertain. The CDR3 has 14 residues. CDR1 is MNHEY, CDR2 SVGEGT, per germline. Trimming removed 0 bases at V and 2 bases at J, with 5 bases between. This chain's CDR3 is CASSYSPAGNTIYF. The CDR3 DNA is TGTGCCAGCAGTTACTCGCCTGCTGGAAACACCATATATTTT.